The present T cell receptor beta chain was sequenced within a study of cytomegalovirus exposure and HLA in healthy donors. Notes on the study in general: Most CMV-associated TCR beta chains were later found to appear HLA-restricted. Most of the TCR beta V segments (in an earlier analysis) were productive either about 90% or about 30% of the time. Reports showed the classifier diagnosing cytomegalovirus status with high specificity and sensitivity. TCR beta V- and J-gene trimming, according to a later analysis, was linked to a missense DCLRE1C variant.

The CDR3 has 15 residues. Germline CDR1 and CDR2: MDHEN and SYDVKM. Trimming left V 6 bases short and J 3 bases short, with 17 bases between. Notes on this clone: As yet, its antigen is unknown.

PCR used 60 Vbeta primers and 13 Jbeta primers. Sequencing was performed with immunoSEQ multiplex PCR; in TCRdb, only in-frame clones are kept and a portion is missing. Here the sample spans around 130,000 clones, 65% to 90% being singletons. The V call is TRBV28, the J call TRBJ1-2; tentatively, D is TRBD1 (6 bases). The receptor was derived from a female donor in good health and CMV-seronegative. The sequencing sample was made of PBMCs. The CDR3 bases are TGTGCCAGCAGCTCACAGGCCAGGGGTGACTATGGCTACACCTTC. Translating it yields CASSSQARGDYGYTF.